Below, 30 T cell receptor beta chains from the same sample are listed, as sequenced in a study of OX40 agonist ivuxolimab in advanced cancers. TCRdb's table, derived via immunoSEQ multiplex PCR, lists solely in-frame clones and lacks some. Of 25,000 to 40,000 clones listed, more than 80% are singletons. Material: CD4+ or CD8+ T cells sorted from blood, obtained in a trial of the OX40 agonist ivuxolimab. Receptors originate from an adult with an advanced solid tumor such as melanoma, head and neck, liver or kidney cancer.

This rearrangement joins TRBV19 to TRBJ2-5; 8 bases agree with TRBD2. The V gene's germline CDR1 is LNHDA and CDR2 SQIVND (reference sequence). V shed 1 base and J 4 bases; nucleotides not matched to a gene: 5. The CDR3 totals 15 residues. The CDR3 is CASSIAGGPRETQYF. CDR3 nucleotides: TGTGCCAGTAGTATAGCGGGGGGGCCACGAGAGACCCAGTACTTC.

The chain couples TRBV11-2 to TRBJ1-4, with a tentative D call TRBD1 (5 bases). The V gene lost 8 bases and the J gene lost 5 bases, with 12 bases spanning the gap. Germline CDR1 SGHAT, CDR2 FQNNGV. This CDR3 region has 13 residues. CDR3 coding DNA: TGTGCCAGCCACCGGGGCTTGAATGAAAAACTGTTTTTT. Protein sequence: CASHRGLNEKLFF.

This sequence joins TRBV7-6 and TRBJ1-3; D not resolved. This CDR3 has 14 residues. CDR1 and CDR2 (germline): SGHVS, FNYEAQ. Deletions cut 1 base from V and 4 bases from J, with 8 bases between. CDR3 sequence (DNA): TGTGCCAGCAGCTTAGAGGCTCGGGGAAACACCATATATTTT. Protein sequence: CASSLEARGNTIYF.

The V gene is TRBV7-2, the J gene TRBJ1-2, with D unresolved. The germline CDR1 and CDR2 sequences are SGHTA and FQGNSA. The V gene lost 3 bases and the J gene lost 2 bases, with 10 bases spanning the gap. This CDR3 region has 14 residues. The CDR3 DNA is TGTGCCAGCAGCTTTTGGACGGGGAACTATGGCTACACCTTC. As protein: CASSFWTGNYGYTF.

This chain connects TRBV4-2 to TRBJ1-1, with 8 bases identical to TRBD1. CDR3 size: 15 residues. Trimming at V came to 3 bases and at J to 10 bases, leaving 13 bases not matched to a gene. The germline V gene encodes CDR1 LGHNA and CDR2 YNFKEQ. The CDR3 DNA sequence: TGTGCCAGCAGCCATCCTCCAGGGGGCTTGGTCGGAGCTTTCTTT. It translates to CASSHPPGGLVGAFF.

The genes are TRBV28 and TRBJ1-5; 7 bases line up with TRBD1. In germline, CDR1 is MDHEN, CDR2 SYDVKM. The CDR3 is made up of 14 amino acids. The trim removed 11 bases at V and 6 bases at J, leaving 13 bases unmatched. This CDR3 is CAASQGVQRQPQHF. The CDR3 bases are TGTGCCGCTTCCCAGGGGGTGCAACGTCAGCCCCAGCATTTT.

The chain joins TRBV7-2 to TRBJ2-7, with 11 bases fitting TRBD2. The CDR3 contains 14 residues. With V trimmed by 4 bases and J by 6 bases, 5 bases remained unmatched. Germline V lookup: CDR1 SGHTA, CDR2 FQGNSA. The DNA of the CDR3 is TGTGCCAGCAGCTATAGCGGGGGGGTCTCCGAGCAGTACTTC. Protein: CASSYSGGVSEQYF.

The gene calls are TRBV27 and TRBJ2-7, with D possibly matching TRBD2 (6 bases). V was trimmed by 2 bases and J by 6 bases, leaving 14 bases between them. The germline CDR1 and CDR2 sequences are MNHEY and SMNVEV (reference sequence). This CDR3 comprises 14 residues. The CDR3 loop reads CASSLRRVSSEQYF. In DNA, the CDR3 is TGTGCCAGCAGTTTAAGGAGGGTTAGCTCCGAGCAGTACTTC.

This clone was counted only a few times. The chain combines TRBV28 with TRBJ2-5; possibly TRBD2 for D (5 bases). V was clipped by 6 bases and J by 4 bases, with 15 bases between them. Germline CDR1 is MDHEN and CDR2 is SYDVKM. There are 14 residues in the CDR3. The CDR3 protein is CASSAGGWGETQYF. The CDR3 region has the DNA TGTGCCAGCAGCGCCGGAGGATGGGGAGAGACCCAGTACTTC. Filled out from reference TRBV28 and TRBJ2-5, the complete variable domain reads DVKVTQSSRYLVKRTGEKVFLECVQDMDHENMFWYRQDPGLGLRLIYFSYDVKMKEKGDIPEGYSVSREKKERFSLILESASTNQTSMYLCASSAGGWGETQYFGPGTRLLVL.

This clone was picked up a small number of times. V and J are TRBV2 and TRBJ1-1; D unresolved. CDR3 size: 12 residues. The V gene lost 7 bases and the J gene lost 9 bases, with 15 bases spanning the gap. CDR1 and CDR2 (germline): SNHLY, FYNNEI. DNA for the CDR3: TGTGCCAGCAACGTTTTAGCAGCCAAAGCTTTCTTT. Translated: CASNVLAAKAFF. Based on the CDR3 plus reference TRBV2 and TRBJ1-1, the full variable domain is EPEVTQTPSHQVTQMGQEVILRCVPISNHLYFYWYRQILGQKVEFLVSFYNNEISEKSEIFDDQFSVERPDGSNFTLKIRSTKLEDSAMYFCASNVLAAKAFFGQGTRLTVV.

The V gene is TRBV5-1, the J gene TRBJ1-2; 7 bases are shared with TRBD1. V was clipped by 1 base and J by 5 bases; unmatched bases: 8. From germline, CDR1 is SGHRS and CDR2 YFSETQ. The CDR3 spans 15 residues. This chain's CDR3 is CASSLPVPGQYGYTF. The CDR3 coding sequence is TGCGCCAGCAGCTTGCCGGTACCGGGACAGTATGGCTACACCTTC.

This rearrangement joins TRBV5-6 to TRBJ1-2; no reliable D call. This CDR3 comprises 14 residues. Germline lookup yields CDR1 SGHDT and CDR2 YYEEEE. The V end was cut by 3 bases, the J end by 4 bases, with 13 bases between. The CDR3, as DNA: TGTGCCAGCAGCTCCCCGGGAGGCCTCTATGGCTACACCTTC. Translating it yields CASSSPGGLYGYTF.

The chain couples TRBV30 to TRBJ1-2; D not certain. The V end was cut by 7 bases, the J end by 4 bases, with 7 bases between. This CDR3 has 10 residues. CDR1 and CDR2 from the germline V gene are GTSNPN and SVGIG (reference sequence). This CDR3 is CASQSYGYTF. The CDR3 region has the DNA TGTGCCTCACAAAGCTATGGCTACACCTTC. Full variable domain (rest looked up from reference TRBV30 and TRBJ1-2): SQTIHQWPATLVQPVGSPLSLECTVEGTSNPNLYWYRQAAGRGLQLLFYSVGIGQISSEVPQNLSASRPQDRQFILSSKKLLLSDSGFYLCASQSYGYTFGSGTRLTVV.

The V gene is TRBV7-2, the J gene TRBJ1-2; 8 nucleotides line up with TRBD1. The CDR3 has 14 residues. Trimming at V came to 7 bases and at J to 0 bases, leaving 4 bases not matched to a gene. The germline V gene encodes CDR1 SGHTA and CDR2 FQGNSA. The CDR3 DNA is TGTGCCAGCACAACAGGGGGAGCTAACTATGGCTACACCTTC. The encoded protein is CASTTGGANYGYTF.

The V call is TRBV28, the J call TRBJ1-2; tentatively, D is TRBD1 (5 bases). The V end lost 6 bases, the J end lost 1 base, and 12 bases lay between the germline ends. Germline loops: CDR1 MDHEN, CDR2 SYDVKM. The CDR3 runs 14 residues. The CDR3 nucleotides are TGTGCCAGCAGAGGCAGCGACAGTAACTATGGCTACACCTTC. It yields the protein CASRGSDSNYGYTF.

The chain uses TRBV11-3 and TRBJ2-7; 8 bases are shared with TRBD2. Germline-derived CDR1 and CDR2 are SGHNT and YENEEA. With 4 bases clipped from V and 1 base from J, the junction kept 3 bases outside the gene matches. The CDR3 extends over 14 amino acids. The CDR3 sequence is CASSSAGDSYEQYF. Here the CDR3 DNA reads TGTGCCAGCAGCTCAGCGGGGGATTCCTACGAGCAGTACTTC.

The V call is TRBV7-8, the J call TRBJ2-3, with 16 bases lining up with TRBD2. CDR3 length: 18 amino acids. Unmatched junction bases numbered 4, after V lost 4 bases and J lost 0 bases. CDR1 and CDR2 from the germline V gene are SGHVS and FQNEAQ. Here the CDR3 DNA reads TGTGCCAGCAGCTCCCCGGGACTAGCGGGAGGGAGCACAGATACGCAGTATTTT. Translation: CASSSPGLAGGSTDTQYF. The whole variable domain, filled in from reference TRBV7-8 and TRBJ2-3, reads GAGVSQSPRYKVAKRGQDVALRCDPISGHVSLFWYQQALGQGPEFLTYFQNEAQLDKSGLPSDRFFAERPEGSVSTLKIQRTQQEDSAVYLCASSSPGLAGGSTDTQYFGPGTRLTVL.

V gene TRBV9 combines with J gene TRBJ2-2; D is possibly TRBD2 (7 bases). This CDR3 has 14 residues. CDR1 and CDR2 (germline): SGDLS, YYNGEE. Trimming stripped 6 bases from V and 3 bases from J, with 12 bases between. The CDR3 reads CASTEGGYTGELFF. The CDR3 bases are TGTGCCAGCACCGAGGGGGGGTACACCGGGGAGCTGTTTTTT.

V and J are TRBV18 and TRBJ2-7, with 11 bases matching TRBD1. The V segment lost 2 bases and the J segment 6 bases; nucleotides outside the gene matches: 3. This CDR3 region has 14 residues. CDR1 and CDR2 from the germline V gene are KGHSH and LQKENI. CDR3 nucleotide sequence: TGTGCCAGCTCACCAGGACAGGGGGCCGGCGAGCAGTACTTC. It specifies CASSPGQGAGEQYF.

CDR3 sequence (DNA): TGTGCCTGGACTTTGGGACGGGGAAACACCATATATTTT. Protein: CAWTLGRGNTIYF. The V call is TRBV30, the J call TRBJ1-3, with D tentatively TRBD1 (5 bases). The CDR3 is made up of 13 amino acids. Trimming pared 4 bases from V and 4 bases from J, leaving 11 bases between. Germline V gives CDR1 GTSNPN, CDR2 SVGIG (reference sequence).

DNA of the CDR3: TGCGCCAGCAGGGACCCGGGACAGGGCAATCAGCCCCAGCATTTT. Amino acid sequence: CASRDPGQGNQPQHF. This chain joins TRBV23-1 and TRBJ1-5; 8 positions agree with TRBD1. TRBV23-1 has ORF status, its function being uncertain. This CDR3 is built from 15 residues. J lost 2 bases, V lost 6 bases, and 6 bases had no gene match.

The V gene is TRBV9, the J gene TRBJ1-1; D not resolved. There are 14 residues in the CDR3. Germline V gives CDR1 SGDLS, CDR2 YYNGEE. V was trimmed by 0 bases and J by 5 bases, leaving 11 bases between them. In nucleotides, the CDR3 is TGTGCCAGCAGCGTAGGTCTGATAGGGACTGAAGCTTTCTTT. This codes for CASSVGLIGTEAFF. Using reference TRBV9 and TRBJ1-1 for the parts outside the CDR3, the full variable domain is DSGVTQTPKHLITATGQRVTLRCSPRSGDLSVYWYQQSLDQGLQFLIQYYNGEERAKGNILERFSAQQFPDLHSELNLSSLELGDSALYFCASSVGLIGTEAFFGQGTRLTVV.

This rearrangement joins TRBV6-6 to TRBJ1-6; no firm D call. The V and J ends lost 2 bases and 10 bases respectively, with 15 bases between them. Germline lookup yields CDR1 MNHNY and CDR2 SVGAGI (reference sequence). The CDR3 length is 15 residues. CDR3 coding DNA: TGTGCCAGCAGTTACAGGCCGGCAGTTAACTCACCCCTCCACTTT. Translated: CASSYRPAVNSPLHF.

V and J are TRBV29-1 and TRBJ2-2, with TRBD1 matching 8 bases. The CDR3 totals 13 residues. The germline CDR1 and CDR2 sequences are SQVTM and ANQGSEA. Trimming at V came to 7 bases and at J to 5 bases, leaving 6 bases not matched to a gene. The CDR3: CSAGQGRTGELFF. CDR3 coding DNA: TGCAGCGCCGGACAGGGAAGGACCGGGGAGCTGTTTTTT.

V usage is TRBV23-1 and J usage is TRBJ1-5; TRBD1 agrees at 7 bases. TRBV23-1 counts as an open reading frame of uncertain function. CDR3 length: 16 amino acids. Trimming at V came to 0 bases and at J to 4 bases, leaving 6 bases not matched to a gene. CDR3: CASSQSRGSGNQPQHF. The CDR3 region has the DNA TGCGCCAGCAGTCAATCCAGGGGGAGCGGGAATCAGCCCCAGCATTTT.

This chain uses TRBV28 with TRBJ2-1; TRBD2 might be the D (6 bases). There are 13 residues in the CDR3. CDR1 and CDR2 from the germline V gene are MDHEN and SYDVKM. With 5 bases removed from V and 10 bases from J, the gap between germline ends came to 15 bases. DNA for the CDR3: TGTGCCAGCAGTCTCGGGGGACGCCCCGAGCAGTTCTTC. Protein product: CASSLGGRPEQFF.

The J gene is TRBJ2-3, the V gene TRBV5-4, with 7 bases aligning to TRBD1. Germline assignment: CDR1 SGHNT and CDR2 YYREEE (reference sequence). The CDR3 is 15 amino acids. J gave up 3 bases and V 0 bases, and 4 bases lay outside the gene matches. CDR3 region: CASSLGGGRTDTQYF. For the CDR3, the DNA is TGTGCCAGCAGCTTGGGAGGGGGCAGGACAGATACGCAGTATTTT.

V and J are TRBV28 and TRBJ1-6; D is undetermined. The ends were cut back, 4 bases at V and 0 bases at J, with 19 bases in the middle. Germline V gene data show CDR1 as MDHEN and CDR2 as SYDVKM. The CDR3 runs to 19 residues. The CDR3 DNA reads TGTGCCAGCAGTTCCACCCGGTGGAGGCGAAGCTCCTATAATTCACCCCTCCACTTT. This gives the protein CASSSTRWRRSSYNSPLHF.

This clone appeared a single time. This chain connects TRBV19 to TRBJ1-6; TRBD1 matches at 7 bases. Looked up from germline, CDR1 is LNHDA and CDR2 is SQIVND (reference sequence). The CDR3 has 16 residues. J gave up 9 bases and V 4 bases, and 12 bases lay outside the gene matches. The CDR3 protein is CASSTPYRGVGSPLHF. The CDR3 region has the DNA TGTGCCAGTAGTACCCCATACAGGGGAGTCGGTTCACCCCTCCACTTT. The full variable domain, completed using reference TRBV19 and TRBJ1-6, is DGGITQSPKYLFRKEGQNVTLSCEQNLNHDAMYWYRQDPGQGLRLIYYSQIVNDFQKGDIAEGYSVSREKKESFPLTVTSAQKNPTAFYLCASSTPYRGVGSPLHFGNGTRLTVT.

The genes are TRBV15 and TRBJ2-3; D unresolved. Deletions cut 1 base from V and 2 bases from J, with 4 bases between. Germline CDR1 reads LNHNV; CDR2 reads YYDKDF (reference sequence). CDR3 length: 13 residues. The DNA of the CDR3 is TGTGCCACCAGCAGAGGGGTCACAGATACGCAGTATTTT. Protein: CATSRGVTDTQYF.